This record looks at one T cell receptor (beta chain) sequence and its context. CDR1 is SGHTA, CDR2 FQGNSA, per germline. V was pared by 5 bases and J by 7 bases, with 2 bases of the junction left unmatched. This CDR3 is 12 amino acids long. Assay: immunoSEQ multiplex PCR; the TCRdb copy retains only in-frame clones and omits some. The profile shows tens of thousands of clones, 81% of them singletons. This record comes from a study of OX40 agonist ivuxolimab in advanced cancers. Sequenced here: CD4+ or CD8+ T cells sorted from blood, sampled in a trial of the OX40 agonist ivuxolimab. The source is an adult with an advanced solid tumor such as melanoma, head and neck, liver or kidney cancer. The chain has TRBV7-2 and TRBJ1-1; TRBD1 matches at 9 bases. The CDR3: CASSRQGDEAFF. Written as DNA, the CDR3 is TGTGCCAGCAGCCGACAGGGGGATGAAGCTTTCTTT.